These 22 T cell receptor beta chains came from one sample sequenced in a study of human T cells and chemical hapten exposure. TCRdb itself ran the RACE reads through MiXCR, one entry per CDR3 protein. The sample carries roughly 100,000 distinct CDR3 sequences, under 35% recorded once. Time point: patch test 3, about 24 weeks after DPC sensitization. Treatment: therapeutic diphenylcyclopropenone sensitization with weekly scalp DPC. The material sequenced was whole blood, taken in connection with sensitization to the hapten diphenylcyclopropenone (DPC). The receptors shown here come from a man in his forties or fifties with alopecia areata. Some clones in this sample may be carry-over from other donors' samples.

CDR3 loop: CASSPDSGTGKNEQFF. CDR3 nucleotide sequence: TGTGCCAGTAGTCCCGATAGTGGGACAGGAAAAAATGAGCAGTTCTTC. This sequence joins TRBV19 and TRBJ2-1, with 8 nucleotides matching TRBD1. Germline loops: CDR1 LNHDA, CDR2 SQIVND (reference sequence). The CDR3 runs to 16 residues. The V segment lost 5 bases and the J segment 7 bases; nucleotides outside the gene matches: 13.

This clonotype was found a few times. The chain uses TRBV5-1 and TRBJ2-3; no definite D call. V shed 2 bases and J shed 1 base, with 5 bases lying between them. Germline V gene data show CDR1 as SGHRS and CDR2 as YFSETQ. This CDR3 contains 13 residues. In nucleotides, the CDR3 is TGCGCCAGCAGCTTACACGGCACAGATACGCAGTATTTT. It yields the protein CASSLHGTDTQYF. Full variable domain (missing parts from reference TRBV5-1 and TRBJ2-3): KAGVTQTPRYLIKTRGQQVTLSCSPISGHRSVSWYQQTPGQGLQFLFEYFSETQRNKGNFPGRFSGRQFSNSRSEMNVSTLELGDSALYLCASSLHGTDTQYFGPGTRLTVL.

The rearrangement links TRBV27 to TRBJ1-5; TRBD1 is a possible D gene (6 bases). Per the germline V gene, CDR1 is MNHEY and CDR2 is SMNVEV (reference sequence). This CDR3 region has 14 residues. The V gene lost 2 bases and the J gene lost 5 bases, with 10 bases spanning the gap. The CDR3, as DNA: TGTGCCAGCAGTTTACGGACAGCCGATCAGCCCCAGCATTTT. The encoded protein is CASSLRTADQPQHF.

DNA for the CDR3: TGTGCCAGCAGTTCGGGACTAGCGCTCAGCACAGATACGCAGTATTTT. Translating it yields CASSSGLALSTDTQYF. The rearrangement links TRBV28 to TRBJ2-3; the match to TRBD2 covers 10 bases. V shed 4 bases, J shed 0 bases, and the junction held 4 bases outside the gene matches. The CDR3 runs to 16 residues. From germline, CDR1 is MDHEN and CDR2 SYDVKM.

The chain couples TRBV5-6 to TRBJ1-6; 8 bases agree with TRBD1. This CDR3 region has 15 residues. Losses at the gene ends were 2 bases for V and 8 bases for J; bases not matched to a gene: 6. Germline assignment: CDR1 SGHDT and CDR2 YYEEEE. CDR3 bases: TGTGCCAGCAGCTTCTACCGGGACAGGTATTCACCCCTCCACTTT. Translated: CASSFYRDRYSPLHF.

The V gene is TRBV25-1, the J gene TRBJ2-5; no reliable D call. The CDR3 has 10 amino acids. Per the germline V gene, CDR1 is MGHDK and CDR2 is SYGVNS. With 6 bases removed from V and 7 bases from J, the gap between germline ends came to 6 bases. CDR3 in DNA: TGTGCCAGCAGGGGCCGGACCCAGTACTTC. Its translation: CASRGRTQYF.

This clonotype was seen a handful of times. CDR3 loop: CSVERGTGELFF. DNA for the CDR3: TGCAGCGTTGAACGGGGCACCGGGGAGCTGTTTTTT. The gene calls are TRBV29-1 and TRBJ2-2; TRBD2 is a possible D gene (5 bases). CDR1 and CDR2 (germline): SQVTM, ANQGSEA. Trimming cost V 2 bases and J 4 bases, with 5 bases left between them. The CDR3 is 12 amino acids.

The chain is built from TRBV28 and TRBJ1-5; TRBD1 matches 9 bases. CDR3 length: 16 amino acids. V dropped 6 bases and J dropped 6; count of bases not matched to a gene: 12. Looked up from germline, CDR1 is MDHEN and CDR2 is SYDVKM. CDR3 sequence: CASRNRDRVSPQPQHF. CDR3 sequence (DNA): TGTGCCAGCAGAAACAGGGACAGGGTATCGCCTCAGCCCCAGCATTTT.

This clonotype was seen more than once but under ten times. This chain uses TRBV30 with TRBJ2-2; TRBD1 aligns across 10 bases. CDR3 length equals 15 residues. Germline V CDR1 and CDR2: GTSNPN, SVGIG (reference sequence). The V and J ends lost 2 bases and 6 bases, in that order; junction bases with no gene match: 6. The CDR3 coding sequence is TGTGCCTGGAGTTCCGGGACAGGGGCGGCCGGGGAGCTGTTTTTT. It translates to CAWSSGTGAAGELFF. Together with reference TRBV30 and TRBJ2-2, the CDR3 gives the full variable domain: SQTIHQWPATLVQPVGSPLSLECTVEGTSNPNLYWYRQAAGRGLQLLFYSVGIGQISSEVPQNLSASRPQDRQFILSSKKLLLSDSGFYLCAWSSGTGAAGELFFGEGSRLTVL.

This CDR3 reads CASSLVDGPYEQYV. CDR3 in DNA: TGTGCCAGCAGCTTGGTAGATGGGCCCTACGAGCAGTACGTC. The rearrangement joins TRBV7-8 to TRBJ2-7; D is uncertain. The length of the CDR3 is 14 residues. V lost 3 bases and J 2 bases, leaving 11 bases between the germline ends. Germline V gene data show CDR1 as SGHVS and CDR2 as FQNEAQ.

The chain carries TRBV29-1 and TRBJ1-3; 7 bases fit TRBD1. The CDR3 covers 14 residues. V shed 7 bases, J shed 0 bases, and the junction held 6 bases outside the gene matches. Looked up from germline, CDR1 is SQVTM and CDR2 is ANQGSEA. The CDR3 bases are TGCAGCGCCCGCACAGGGGACTCTGGAAACACCATATATTTT. The encoded protein is CSARTGDSGNTIYF.

This clonotype was detected only once. V and J are TRBV11-2 and TRBJ2-7, with 7 bases fitting TRBD1. Germline V lookup: CDR1 SGHAT, CDR2 FQNNGV. The CDR3 extends over 15 amino acids. Germline trimming cut 5 bases from V and 2 bases from J; bases unmatched to any gene: 9. The CDR3 region is CASSPTPGQTYEQYF. Written as DNA, the CDR3 is TGTGCCAGCAGCCCGACCCCGGGACAGACCTACGAGCAGTACTTC.

The chain uses TRBV6-5 and TRBJ1-6; 9 bases line up with TRBD1. The V segment lost 6 bases and the J segment 7 bases; nucleotides outside the gene matches: 4. Germline V CDR1 and CDR2: MNHEY, SVGAGI. The CDR3 is 14 amino acids. CDR3 sequence: CASRTGGPNSPLHF. CDR3 in DNA: TGTGCCAGCAGGACAGGGGGACCGAATTCACCCCTCCACTTT.

V usage is TRBV20-1 and J usage is TRBJ1-5; D is uncertain. Trimming cost V 6 bases and J 0 bases, with 9 bases left between them. The V gene's germline CDR1 is DFQATT and CDR2 SNEGSKA (reference sequence). The CDR3 has 13 residues. CDR3 in amino acids: CSAAGYSNQPQHF. Written as DNA, the CDR3 is TGCAGTGCCGCGGGATATAGCAATCAGCCCCAGCATTTT.

This clonotype was picked up a small number of times. V gene TRBV5-1 combines with J gene TRBJ2-3; D perhaps matches TRBD2 (5 bases). Germline values: CDR1 SGHRS, CDR2 YFSETQ. The CDR3 is 13 amino acids. V dropped 1 base and J dropped 4 bases, with 7 bases sitting between them. Here the CDR3 DNA reads TGCGCCAGCAGCTTGACTAGTGCAGATACGCAGTATTTT. Its translation is CASSLTSADTQYF.

The chain uses TRBV28 and TRBJ2-1, with 7 bases fitting TRBD2. Looked up from germline, CDR1 is MDHEN and CDR2 is SYDVKM. The CDR3 is made up of 13 amino acids. After removal of 10 bases from V and 9 bases from J, the junction contained 12 bases not matched to a gene. The CDR3 loop is CATLGEGLGEQFF. The CDR3 DNA reads as TGTGCCACCCTAGGGGAGGGTCTGGGTGAGCAGTTCTTC.

The table lists this clonotype with a few counts. This chain links TRBV29-1 with TRBJ1-4, with a tentative D call TRBD1 (5 bases). The ends were cut back, 2 bases at V and 6 bases at J, with 10 bases in the middle. Germline V gene data show CDR1 as SQVTM and CDR2 as ANQGSEA. The CDR3 covers 13 residues. The CDR3 bases are TGCAGCGTTGAAAAGGGAGGGGATGAAAAACTGTTTTTT. Translated: CSVEKGGDEKLFF.

The table lists this clonotype with many counts. The gene calls are TRBV5-6 and TRBJ1-2; weak D call: TRBD1 (5 bases). CDR3 length: 15 amino acids. Germline V gene sequence: CDR1 SGHDT, CDR2 YYEEEE. Trimming shortened V by 0 bases and J by 3 bases, and 12 bases separated the two germline ends. This CDR3 reads CASSLVSGGDYGYTF. CDR3 bases: TGTGCCAGCAGCTTGGTCTCTGGGGGAGACTATGGCTACACCTTC.

This clonotype came up a few times. This chain connects TRBV7-2 to TRBJ2-7; a possible D gene is TRBD1 (5 bases). CDR1 is SGHTA and CDR2 is FQGNSA in the germline V gene. The CDR3 totals 13 residues. Trimming shortened V by 3 bases and J by 2 bases, and 8 bases separated the two germline ends. CDR3 amino acids: CASSFSQAYEQYF. The CDR3 nucleotides read TGTGCCAGCAGCTTCTCACAGGCCTACGAGCAGTACTTC.

With regard to this clonotype: The junction differs from germline at one of its ends, possibly a read error. The chain joins TRBV4-3 to TRBJ2-3; the match to TRBD1 covers 8 bases. The CDR3 extends over 15 amino acids. The V gene's germline CDR1 is LGHNA and CDR2 YSLEER. The CDR3 region is CASSQRQGHTETQYF. The CDR3 bases are TGCGCCAGCAGCCAAAGACAGGGGCACACAGAAACGCAGTATTTT.

The gene calls are TRBV7-8 and TRBJ2-7, with TRBD1 matching over 9 bases. Per the germline V gene, CDR1 is SGHVS and CDR2 is FQNEAQ. V lost 1 base and J lost 2; bases outside the gene matches: 6. The CDR3 is 16 residues long. The CDR3 region is CASSLGGTGFAYEQYF. The CDR3 DNA reads TGTGCCAGCAGCTTAGGGGGGACAGGGTTTGCCTACGAGCAGTACTTC.

This chain connects TRBV3-1 to TRBJ2-1; 7 bases agree with TRBD1. V was clipped by 0 bases and J by 7 bases; unmatched bases: 6. Germline V lookup: CDR1 LGHDT, CDR2 YNNKEL (reference sequence). The CDR3 is made up of 15 amino acids. CDR3 region: CASSQDRATGNEQFF. DNA for the CDR3: TGTGCCAGCAGCCAAGATAGGGCGACAGGGAATGAGCAGTTCTTC.